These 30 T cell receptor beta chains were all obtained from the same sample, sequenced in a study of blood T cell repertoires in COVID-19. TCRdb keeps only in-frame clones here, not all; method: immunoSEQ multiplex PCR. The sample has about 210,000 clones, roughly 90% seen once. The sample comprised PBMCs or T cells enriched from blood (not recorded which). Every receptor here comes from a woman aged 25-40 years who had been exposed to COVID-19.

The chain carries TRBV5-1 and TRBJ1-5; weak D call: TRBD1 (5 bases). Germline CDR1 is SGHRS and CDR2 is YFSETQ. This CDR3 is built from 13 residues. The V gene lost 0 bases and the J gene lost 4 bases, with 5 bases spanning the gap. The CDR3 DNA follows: TGCGCCAGCAGCTTGGGACAGAATCAGCCCCAGCATTTT. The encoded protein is CASSLGQNQPQHF.

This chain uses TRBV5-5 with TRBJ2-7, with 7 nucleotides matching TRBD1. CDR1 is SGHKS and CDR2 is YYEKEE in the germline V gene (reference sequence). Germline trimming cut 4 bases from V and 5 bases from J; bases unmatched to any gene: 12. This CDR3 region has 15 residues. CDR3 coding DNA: TGTGCCAGCAGCAGAAGTAGAGGGGGCGCGGACGAGCAGTACTTC. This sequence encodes CASSRSRGGADEQYF.

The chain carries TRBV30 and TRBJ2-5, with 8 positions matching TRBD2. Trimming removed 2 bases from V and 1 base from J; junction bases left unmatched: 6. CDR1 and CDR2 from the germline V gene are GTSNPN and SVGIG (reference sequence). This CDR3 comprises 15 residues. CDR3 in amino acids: CAWSLSGGPQETQYF. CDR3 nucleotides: TGTGCCTGGAGTTTGAGCGGGGGCCCCCAAGAGACCCAGTACTTC.

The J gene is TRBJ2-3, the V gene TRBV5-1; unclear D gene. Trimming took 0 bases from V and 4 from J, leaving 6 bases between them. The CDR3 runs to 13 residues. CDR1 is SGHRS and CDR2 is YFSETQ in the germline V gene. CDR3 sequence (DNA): TGCGCCAGCAGCTTGGTTCTACCAGATACGCAGTATTTT. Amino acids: CASSLVLPDTQYF.

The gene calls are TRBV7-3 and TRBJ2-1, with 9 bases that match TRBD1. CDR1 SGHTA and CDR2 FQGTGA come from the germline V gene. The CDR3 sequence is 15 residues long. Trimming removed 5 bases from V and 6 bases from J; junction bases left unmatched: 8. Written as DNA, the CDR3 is TGTGCCAGCAGCCTCGGGACAGGGTCTAGCAATGAGCAGTTCTTC. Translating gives CASSLGTGSSNEQFF.

The CDR3 is CASSWDRMSYGYTF. Written as DNA, the CDR3 is TGTGCCAGTAGCTGGGACAGGATGAGCTATGGCTACACCTTC. The chain employs TRBV19 and TRBJ1-2, with TRBD1 matching 8 bases. CDR3 length: 14 residues. Trimming removed 6 bases from V and 4 bases from J; junction bases left unmatched: 7. The germline V gene has CDR1 LNHDA and CDR2 SQIVND (reference sequence).

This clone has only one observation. The CDR3 DNA follows: TGTGCCAGCAGTTATGGGCAGTCGGACTACGAGCAGTACTTC. This translates into CASSYGQSDYEQYF. The J gene is TRBJ2-7, the V gene TRBV6-5; D ambiguous. V was cut by 3 bases and J by 3 bases, with 12 bases left in between. Germline V gives CDR1 MNHEY, CDR2 SVGAGI. The CDR3 runs to 14 residues.

The CDR3 DNA reads TGTGCCAGCAAGACTGATCAGGGCGAGCAGTACTTC. Residues: CASKTDQGEQYF. V gene TRBV10-3 combines with J gene TRBJ2-7; tentative D call: TRBD1 (5 bases). This CDR3 is built from 12 residues. The germline V and J ends were trimmed by 10 bases and 6 bases, with 16 bases remaining between them. Germline CDR1 ENHRY, CDR2 SYGVKD.

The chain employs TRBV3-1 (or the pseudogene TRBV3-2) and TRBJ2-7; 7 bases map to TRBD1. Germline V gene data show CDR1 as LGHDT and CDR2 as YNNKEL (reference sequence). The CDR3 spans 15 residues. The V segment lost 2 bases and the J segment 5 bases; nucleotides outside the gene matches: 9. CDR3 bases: TGTGCCAGCAGCCAATTGTTAACAGGGGTCCACGAGCAGTACTTC. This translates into CASSQLLTGVHEQYF.

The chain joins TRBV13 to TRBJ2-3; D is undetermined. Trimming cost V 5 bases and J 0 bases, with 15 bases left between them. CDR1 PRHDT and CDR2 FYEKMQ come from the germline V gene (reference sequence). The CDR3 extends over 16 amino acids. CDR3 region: CASSPRIIKSTDTQYF. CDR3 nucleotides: TGTGCCAGCAGCCCGAGAATAATCAAGAGCACAGATACGCAGTATTTT.

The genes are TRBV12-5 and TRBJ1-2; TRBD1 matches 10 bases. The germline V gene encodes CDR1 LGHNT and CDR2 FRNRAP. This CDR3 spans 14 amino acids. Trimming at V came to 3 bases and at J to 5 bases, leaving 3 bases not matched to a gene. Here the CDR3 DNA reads TGTGCTAGTGGTTTATGGGGACAGGGGTATGGCTACACCTTC. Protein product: CASGLWGQGYGYTF.

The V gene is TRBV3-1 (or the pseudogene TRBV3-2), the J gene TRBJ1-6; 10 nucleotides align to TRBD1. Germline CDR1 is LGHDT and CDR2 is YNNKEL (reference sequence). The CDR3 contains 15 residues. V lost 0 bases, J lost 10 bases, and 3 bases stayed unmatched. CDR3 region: CASSQETGGGSPLHF. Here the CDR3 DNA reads TGTGCCAGCAGCCAAGAGACAGGGGGCGGCTCACCCCTCCACTTT.

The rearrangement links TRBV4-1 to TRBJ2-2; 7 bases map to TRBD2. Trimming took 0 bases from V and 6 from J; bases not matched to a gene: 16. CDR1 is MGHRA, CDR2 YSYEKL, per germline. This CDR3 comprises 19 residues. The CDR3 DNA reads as TGCGCCAGCAGCCAAGAGGTAGGGGCCCTCGGGAGCGGGGCCGGGGAGCTGTTTTTT. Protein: CASSQEVGALGSGAGELFF.

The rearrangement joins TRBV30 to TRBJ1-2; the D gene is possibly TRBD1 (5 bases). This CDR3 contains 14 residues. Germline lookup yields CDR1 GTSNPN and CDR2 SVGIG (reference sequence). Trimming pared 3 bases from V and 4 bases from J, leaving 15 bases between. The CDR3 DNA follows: TGTGCCTGGAGGTCCCTCGGGGGGTCCTATGGCTACACCTTC. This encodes CAWRSLGGSYGYTF.

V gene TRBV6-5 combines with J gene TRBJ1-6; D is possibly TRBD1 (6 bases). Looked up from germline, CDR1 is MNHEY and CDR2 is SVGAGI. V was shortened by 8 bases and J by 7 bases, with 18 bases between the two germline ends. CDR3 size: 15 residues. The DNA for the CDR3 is TGTGCCAGCCTCCAAACAGGGACGCCGAATTCACCCCTCCACTTT. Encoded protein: CASLQTGTPNSPLHF.

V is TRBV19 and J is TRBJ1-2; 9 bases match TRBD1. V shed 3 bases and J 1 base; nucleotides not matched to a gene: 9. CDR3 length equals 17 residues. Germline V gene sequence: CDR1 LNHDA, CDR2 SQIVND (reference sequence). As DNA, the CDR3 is TGTGCCAGTAGTATTTGGGCCGGACAGGGGAATAACTATGGCTACACCTTC. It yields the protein CASSIWAGQGNNYGYTF.

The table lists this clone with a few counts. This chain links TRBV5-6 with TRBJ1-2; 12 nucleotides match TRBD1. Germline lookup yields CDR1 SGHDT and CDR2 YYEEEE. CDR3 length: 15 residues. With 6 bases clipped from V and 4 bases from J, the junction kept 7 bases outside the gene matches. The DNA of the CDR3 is TGTGCCAGCAAGCGGGGACAGGGGGCAGTCTATGGCTACACCTTC. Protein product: CASKRGQGAVYGYTF. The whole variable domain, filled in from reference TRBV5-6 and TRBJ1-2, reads DAGVTQSPTHLIKTRGQQVTLRCSPKSGHDTVSWYQQALGQGPQFIFQYYEEEERQRGNFPDRFSGHQFPNYSSELNVNALLLGDSALYLCASKRGQGAVYGYTFGSGTRLTVV.

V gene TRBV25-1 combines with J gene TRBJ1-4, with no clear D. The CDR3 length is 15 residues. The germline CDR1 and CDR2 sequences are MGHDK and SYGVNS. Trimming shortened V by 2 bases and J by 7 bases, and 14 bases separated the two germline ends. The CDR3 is CASSETRGSSEKLFF. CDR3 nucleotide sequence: TGTGCCAGCAGTGAAACCCGGGGTTCGTCTGAAAAACTGTTTTTT.

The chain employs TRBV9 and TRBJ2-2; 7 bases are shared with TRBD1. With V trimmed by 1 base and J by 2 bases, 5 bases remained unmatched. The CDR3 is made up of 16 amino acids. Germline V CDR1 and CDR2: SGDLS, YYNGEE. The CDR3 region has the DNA TGTGCCAGCAGCGTACGTAGACAGGGCAACACCGGGGAGCTGTTTTTT. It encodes CASSVRRQGNTGELFF.

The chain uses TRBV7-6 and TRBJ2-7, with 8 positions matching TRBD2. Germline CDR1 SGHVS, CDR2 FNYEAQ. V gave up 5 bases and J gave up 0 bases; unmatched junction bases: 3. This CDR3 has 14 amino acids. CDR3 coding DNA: TGTGCCAGCAGCCCGCGGGGGGCCTCCTACGAGCAGTACTTC. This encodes CASSPRGASYEQYF.

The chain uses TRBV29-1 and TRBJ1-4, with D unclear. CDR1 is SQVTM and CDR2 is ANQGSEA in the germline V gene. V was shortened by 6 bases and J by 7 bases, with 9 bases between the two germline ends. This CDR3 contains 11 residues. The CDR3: CSVQSGEKLFF. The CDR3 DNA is TGCAGCGTCCAATCGGGTGAAAAACTGTTTTTT.

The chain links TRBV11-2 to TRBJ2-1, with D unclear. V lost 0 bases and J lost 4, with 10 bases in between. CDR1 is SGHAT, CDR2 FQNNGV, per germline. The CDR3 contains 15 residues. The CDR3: CASSLDLADYNEQFF. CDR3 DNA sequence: TGTGCCAGCAGCTTAGATCTGGCAGATTACAATGAGCAGTTCTTC.

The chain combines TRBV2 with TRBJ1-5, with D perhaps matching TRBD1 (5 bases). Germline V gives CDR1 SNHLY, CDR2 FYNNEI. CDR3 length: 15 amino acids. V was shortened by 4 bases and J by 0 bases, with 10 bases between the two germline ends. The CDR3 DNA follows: TGTGCCAGCAGTGTATTAGGACATAGCAATCAGCCCCAGCATTTT. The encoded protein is CASSVLGHSNQPQHF.

The CDR3: CASSSQGRGYTF. The CDR3 bases are TGTGCCAGCAGCTCCCAGGGGCGGGGCTACACCTTC. The rearrangement uses TRBV7-8 and TRBJ1-2; D may be TRBD1 (6 bases). This CDR3 region has 12 residues. From germline, CDR1 is SGHVS and CDR2 FQNEAQ. Trimming took 4 bases from V and 8 from J, leaving 11 bases between them.

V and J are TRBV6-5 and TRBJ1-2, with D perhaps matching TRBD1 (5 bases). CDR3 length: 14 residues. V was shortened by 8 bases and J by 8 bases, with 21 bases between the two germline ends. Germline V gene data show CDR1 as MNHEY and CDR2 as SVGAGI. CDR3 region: CASGSQRGARGYTF. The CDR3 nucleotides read TGTGCCAGCGGCTCCCAAAGGGGCGCCCGGGGCTACACCTTC.

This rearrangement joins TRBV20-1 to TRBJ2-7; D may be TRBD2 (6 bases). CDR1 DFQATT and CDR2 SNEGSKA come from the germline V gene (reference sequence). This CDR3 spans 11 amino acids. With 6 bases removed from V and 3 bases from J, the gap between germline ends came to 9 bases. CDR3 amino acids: CSAVADYEQYF. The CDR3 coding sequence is TGCAGTGCAGTAGCGGACTACGAGCAGTACTTC.

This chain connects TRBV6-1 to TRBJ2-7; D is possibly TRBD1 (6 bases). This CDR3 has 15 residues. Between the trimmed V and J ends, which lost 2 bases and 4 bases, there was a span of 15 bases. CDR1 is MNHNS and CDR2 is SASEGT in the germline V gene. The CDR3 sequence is CASSEFGQGKYEQYF. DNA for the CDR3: TGTGCCAGCAGTGAATTTGGGCAGGGGAAATACGAGCAGTACTTC.

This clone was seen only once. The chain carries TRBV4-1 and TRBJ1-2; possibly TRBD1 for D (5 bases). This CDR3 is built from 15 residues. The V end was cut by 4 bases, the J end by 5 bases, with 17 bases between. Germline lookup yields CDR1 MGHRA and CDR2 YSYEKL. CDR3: CASSPGAPTSYGYTF. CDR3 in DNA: TGCGCCAGCAGCCCTGGGGCGCCAACCTCTTATGGCTACACCTTC.

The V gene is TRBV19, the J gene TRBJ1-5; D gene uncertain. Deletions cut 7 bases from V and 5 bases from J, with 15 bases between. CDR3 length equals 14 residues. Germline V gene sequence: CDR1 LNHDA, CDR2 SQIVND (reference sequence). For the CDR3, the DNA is TGTGCCAGTAAACAGCGGACCCGCGATCAGCCCCAGCATTTT. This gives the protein CASKQRTRDQPQHF.

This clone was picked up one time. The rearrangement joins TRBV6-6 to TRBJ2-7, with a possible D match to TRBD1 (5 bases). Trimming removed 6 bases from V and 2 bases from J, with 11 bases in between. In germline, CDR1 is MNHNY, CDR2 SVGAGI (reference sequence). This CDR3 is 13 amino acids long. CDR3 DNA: TGTGCCAGCAGCCTTCCAGGGCCCTACGAGCAGTACTTC. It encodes CASSLPGPYEQYF.